A single sample gave rise to the 30 T cell receptor beta chains below, sequenced in a study of cytomegalovirus exposure and HLA in healthy donors. The PCR was carried out with 60 Vbeta primers and 13 Jbeta primers. TCRdb keeps only in-frame clones here, not all; method: immunoSEQ multiplex PCR. Altogether 180,000 or so clones are present, 70% to 90% being singletons, with the ten largest covering about 9.3%. Sequenced: PBMCs. Receptors were obtained from a man between 18 and 29 years old in good health and CMV-seropositive.

As to this clone: This may be a read error: a much more frequent sequence differs by one nucleotide. Other DNA variants within this sample encode the same CDR3. V is TRBV6-4 and J is TRBJ2-3; 12 nucleotides agree with TRBD2. The CDR3 sequence is 15 residues long. Germline trimming cut 4 bases from V and 2 bases from J; bases unmatched to any gene: 1. The germline CDR1 and CDR2 sequences are MRHNA and SNTAGT. The CDR3 reads CASSASGGATDTQYF. The CDR3 DNA is TGTGCCAGCAGTGCTAGCGGGGGGGCCACAGATACGCAGTATTTT.

This rearrangement joins TRBV19 to TRBJ2-6, with a weak D call TRBD2 (6 bases). Germline V CDR1 and CDR2: LNHDA, SQIVND (reference sequence). The CDR3 is made up of 23 amino acids. V dropped 3 bases and J dropped 0 bases, with 30 bases sitting between them. The CDR3 nucleotides are TGTGCCAGTAGTATGACGAGGCCGAACCCTCGGACTAATTTTTCCTCTGGGGCCAACGTCCTGACTTTC. Translation gives CASSMTRPNPRTNFSSGANVLTF.

This chain links TRBV9 with TRBJ2-7; 8 nucleotides align to TRBD1. Trimming removed 3 bases from V and 6 bases from J; junction bases left unmatched: 8. Germline-derived CDR1 and CDR2 are SGDLS and YYNGEE. The CDR3 spans 14 residues. The CDR3 spells CASSAGQGRSEQYF. The CDR3, as DNA: TGTGCCAGCAGCGCAGGACAGGGCAGATCCGAGCAGTACTTC.

The chain couples TRBV21-1 to TRBJ1-1; TRBD1, as called in the table, went unchecked against the DNA. TRBV21-1 is described as a pseudogene. The CDR3 runs 13 residues. Here the CDR3 DNA reads TGTGCCAGCAGCAACCGCCAGATAACTGAAGCTTTCTTT. Translating it yields CASSNRQITEAFF.

This clone was counted a few times. The genes are TRBV5-6 and TRBJ1-1; D uncertain. The germline gives CDR1 SGHDT, CDR2 YYEEEE. The CDR3 is 12 residues long. Trimming removed 3 bases at V and 3 bases at J, with 6 bases between. CDR3 loop: CASSWSDTEAFF. CDR3 coding DNA: TGTGCCAGCAGCTGGAGTGACACTGAAGCTTTCTTT.

CDR3 nucleotides: TGTGCCAGCAGTGATTGGGGGGGCACAGATACGCAGTATTTT. Its translation is CASSDWGGTDTQYF. The genes are TRBV25-1 and TRBJ2-3; D is perhaps TRBD2 (6 bases). Deletions cut 3 bases from V and 1 base from J, with 8 bases between. Germline CDR1 MGHDK, CDR2 SYGVNS. The CDR3 totals 14 residues.

The rearrangement joins TRBV4-3 to TRBJ2-1; possible D gene TRBD1, 6 bases. The CDR3 totals 15 residues. The germline CDR1 and CDR2 sequences are LGHNA and YSLEER. Trimming cost V 3 bases and J 2 bases, with 11 bases left between them. This CDR3 reads CASSQVGGAYNEQFF. CDR3 coding DNA: TGCGCCAGCAGCCAGGTAGGGGGAGCCTACAATGAGCAGTTCTTC.

As concerns this clone: Relative to the germline gene, one junction end is altered; a read error may explain this. The chain uses TRBV7-9 and TRBJ1-4, with D unclear. The CDR3 extends over 13 amino acids. CDR1 SEHNR and CDR2 FQNEAQ come from the germline V gene (reference sequence). CDR3: CSSSFPGGEKLFF. CDR3 in DNA: TGTTCCAGCAGCTTCCCGGGAGGTGAAAAACTGTTTTTT.

The chain recombines TRBV9 with TRBJ2-7, with 11 bases lining up with TRBD1. Per germline, CDR1 SGDLS and CDR2 YYNGEE. The CDR3 contains 14 residues. Losses at the gene ends were 4 bases for V and 4 bases for J; bases not matched to a gene: 4. The CDR3 here is CASSRTGGTYEQYF. For the CDR3, the DNA is TGTGCCAGCAGCAGGACAGGGGGCACATACGAGCAGTACTTC.

The rearrangement joins TRBV25-1 to TRBJ1-5; no clear D gene. Germline V gene lookup returns CDR1 MGHDK and CDR2 SYGVNS. Trimming took 6 bases from V and 2 from J, leaving 8 bases between them. CDR3 length: 13 residues. CDR3 nucleotide sequence: TGTGCCAGCAGGGGCGATGGCAATCAGCCCCAGCATTTT. Translating it yields CASRGDGNQPQHF. The full variable domain, rest sourced from reference TRBV25-1 and TRBJ1-5, is EADIYQTPRYLVIGTGKKITLECSQTMGHDKMYWYQQDPGMELHLIHYSYGVNSTEKGDLSSESTVSRIRTEHFPLTLESARPSHTSQYLCASRGDGNQPQHFGDGTRLSIL.

This clone showed up just a few times. V usage is TRBV27 and J usage is TRBJ2-3; D is unresolved. Germline CDR1 reads MNHEY; CDR2 reads SMNVEV (reference sequence). This CDR3 has 12 residues. The germline V and J ends were trimmed by 6 bases and 6 bases, with 10 bases remaining between them. CDR3 in amino acids: CASRSSPDTQYF. The CDR3 DNA follows: TGTGCCAGCAGATCCTCCCCCGATACGCAGTATTTT.

The chain recombines TRBV7-2 with TRBJ1-1, with 8 bases fitting TRBD1. Germline CDR1 and CDR2: SGHTA and FQGNSA. CDR3 length equals 15 residues. The ends lost 2 bases at V and 2 bases at J; junction bases unmatched: 4. CDR3 amino acids: CASSLSQGANTEAFF. CDR3 nucleotide sequence: TGTGCCAGCAGCTTAAGTCAGGGGGCTAACACTGAAGCTTTCTTT.

The V gene is TRBV5-1, the J gene TRBJ2-2; 9 positions agree with TRBD1. Trimming cost V 4 bases and J 5 bases; bases outside gene matches: 6. The length of the CDR3 is 15 residues. Germline V gene lookup returns CDR1 SGHRS and CDR2 YFSETQ. CDR3 in amino acids: CASSRGDRATGELFF. CDR3 nucleotides: TGCGCCAGCAGCCGGGGGGACAGGGCAACCGGGGAGCTGTTTTTT.

This chain uses TRBV10-2 with TRBJ2-1; TRBD2 matches 11 bases. The length of the CDR3 is 17 residues. Per germline, CDR1 WSHSY and CDR2 SAAADI. Unmatched junction bases numbered 7, after V lost 2 bases and J lost 4 bases. The DNA for the CDR3 is TGCGCCAGCAGTGAGCGAACTAGCGGGGGATTATACAATGAGCAGTTCTTC. It is translated as CASSERTSGGLYNEQFF.

This chain links TRBV7-9 with TRBJ2-7, with 8 bases aligning to TRBD1. The CDR3 consists of 15 residues. Trimming removed 1 base from V and 3 bases from J; junction bases left unmatched: 5. The V gene's germline CDR1 is SEHNR and CDR2 FQNEAQ (reference sequence). The CDR3 is CASSLEDRVSYEQYF. In nucleotides, the CDR3 is TGTGCCAGCAGCTTAGAGGACAGGGTTAGCTACGAGCAGTACTTC.

The chain links TRBV10-3 to TRBJ1-2; TRBD1 matches 10 bases. Trimming took 10 bases from V and 2 from J; bases not matched to a gene: 4. Germline V gives CDR1 ENHRY, CDR2 SYGVKD. CDR3 length: 13 residues. CDR3 nucleotide sequence: TGTGCCACTCAGACAGGGGGCAACTATGGCTACACCTTC. This translates into CATQTGGNYGYTF.

This sequence joins TRBV14 and TRBJ1-2; 7 bases are a match to TRBD1. The CDR3 runs to 17 residues. From germline, CDR1 is SGHDN and CDR2 FVKESK. V lost 0 bases and J lost 3; bases outside the gene matches: 10. The CDR3: CASSQDPIPDRDYGYTF. The DNA of the CDR3 is TGTGCCAGCAGCCAAGATCCAATACCAGACAGGGACTATGGCTACACCTTC.

This clone was seen a single time. This sequence joins TRBV12-5 and TRBJ1-1; D gene uncertain. Trimming left V 0 bases short and J 5 bases short, with 13 bases between. The CDR3 length is 15 residues. From germline, CDR1 is LGHNT and CDR2 FRNRAP. CDR3 region: CASGLVAGSGTEAFF. DNA of the CDR3: TGTGCTAGTGGTTTGGTCGCGGGTAGTGGGACTGAAGCTTTCTTT. Variable domain in full (rest from reference TRBV12-5 and TRBJ1-1): DARVTQTPRHKVTEMGQEVTMRCQPILGHNTVFWYRQTMMQGLELLAYFRNRAPLDDSGMPKDRFSAEMPDATLATLKIQPSEPRDSAVYFCASGLVAGSGTEAFFGQGTRLTVV.

V gene TRBV7-2 combines with J gene TRBJ1-1, with a possible D match to TRBD1 (5 bases). V shed 2 bases and J shed 10 bases, with 14 bases lying between them. Germline CDR1 SGHTA, CDR2 FQGNSA. The CDR3 loop spans 13 amino acids. Here the CDR3 reads CASSLRGLGVAFF. The CDR3 region has the DNA TGTGCCAGCAGCTTACGGGGGTTAGGTGTAGCTTTCTTT.

The chain carries TRBV29-1 and TRBJ2-1; 8 nucleotides line up with TRBD1. Germline lookup yields CDR1 SQVTM and CDR2 ANQGSEA. CDR3 length: 13 residues. J lost 7 bases, V lost 1 base, and 3 bases had no gene match. Here the CDR3 DNA reads TGCAGCGTTGAAGGACAGGGGCCTAATGAGCAGTTCTTC. Residues: CSVEGQGPNEQFF.

This sequence joins TRBV21-1 and TRBJ1-5; TRBD1, the table's D call, was not compared with the DNA. TRBV21-1 is assigned pseudogene status. This CDR3 comprises 18 residues. This CDR3 reads CASSERDQGGYSNQPQHF. The CDR3 bases are TGTGCCAGCAGCGAAAGGGATCAGGGTGGGTATAGCAATCAGCCCCAGCATTTT.

This chain joins TRBV19 and TRBJ1-1; D is uncertain. CDR1 and CDR2 from the germline V gene are LNHDA and SQIVND (reference sequence). This CDR3 comprises 11 residues. V shed 3 bases and J shed 7 bases, with 6 bases lying between them. The CDR3 sequence is CASSITDEAFF. The CDR3 DNA follows: TGTGCCAGTAGTATCACAGATGAAGCTTTCTTT.

V gene TRBV7-3 combines with J gene TRBJ2-2; TRBD2 agrees at 9 bases. V lost 5 bases to trimming and J lost 6 bases; unmatched junction nucleotides: 7. CDR3 length equals 15 residues. From germline, CDR1 is SGHTA and CDR2 FQGTGA. The CDR3 DNA sequence: TGTGCCAGCAGCGTTAGGACTAGCGCTGCCGGGGAGCTGTTTTTT. Amino acids: CASSVRTSAAGELFF.

The chain recombines TRBV7-9 with TRBJ2-5, with TRBD1 matching over 10 bases. The V and J ends lost 3 bases and 3 bases, in that order; junction bases with no gene match: 7. Per germline, CDR1 SEHNR and CDR2 FQNEAQ (reference sequence). This CDR3 spans 16 amino acids. The CDR3 region is CASSFRPGQGKETQYF. DNA for the CDR3: TGTGCCAGCAGCTTCCGCCCGGGACAGGGGAAAGAGACCCAGTACTTC.

The chain joins TRBV30 to TRBJ2-7; TRBD2 might be the D (5 bases). The CDR3 sequence is 15 residues long. Looked up from germline, CDR1 is GTSNPN and CDR2 is SVGIG (reference sequence). V shed 0 bases and J shed 6 bases, with 18 bases lying between them. The CDR3 DNA follows: TGTGCCTGGAGTGTACTGGTGCCTCCCCGGGGCGAGCAGTACTTC. Residues: CAWSVLVPPRGEQYF.

This clone was observed a single time. The chain couples TRBV7-7 to TRBJ2-5; unclear D gene. This CDR3 is 13 amino acids long. V lost 3 bases and J lost 2, with 7 bases in between. Germline V gene data show CDR1 as SSHAT and CDR2 as FNYEAQ (reference sequence). CDR3 sequence (DNA): TGTGCCAGCAGCTTGTTCCAGCAAGAGACCCAGTACTTC. Translated, it gives CASSLFQQETQYF.

This clone was detected only a few times. The J gene is TRBJ1-6, the V gene TRBV6-4; 9 bases map to TRBD1. J gave up 7 bases and V 8 bases, and 6 bases lay outside the gene matches. Per germline, CDR1 MRHNA and CDR2 SNTAGT. CDR3 size: 14 residues. CDR3 DNA sequence: TGTGCCAGCTCACCGGGACAGGGAAATTCACCCCTCCACTTT. Its protein product is CASSPGQGNSPLHF.

The rearrangement links TRBV11-2 to TRBJ1-1; 7 nucleotides line up with TRBD1. The CDR3 is 12 amino acids. The V gene's germline CDR1 is SGHAT and CDR2 FQNNGV. The J segment lost 13 bases and the V segment lost 5 bases, leaving 10 bases of the junction unmatched. In DNA form, the CDR3 reads TGTGCCAGCAGCGCGGACAGGAGAGAGGGTTTCTTT. Residues: CASSADRREGFF.

J is TRBJ2-5 and V is TRBV7-3; possible D gene TRBD2, 6 bases. Germline V gene data show CDR1 as SGHTA and CDR2 as FQGTGA. The CDR3 is 14 amino acids. Trimming stripped 2 bases from V and 0 bases from J, with 7 bases between. The CDR3 sequence: CASSLGGNQETQYF. The CDR3 DNA sequence: TGTGCCAGCAGCTTAGGGGGGAACCAAGAGACCCAGTACTTC.

The rearrangement links TRBV5-1 to TRBJ2-1; TRBD2 is a possible D gene (5 bases). The CDR3 covers 13 residues. CDR1 is SGHRS and CDR2 is YFSETQ in the germline V gene. V lost 5 bases and J 0 bases, leaving 6 bases between the germline ends. CDR3: CASRGSSYNEQFF. The CDR3 coding sequence is TGCGCCAGCAGGGGGAGCTCCTACAATGAGCAGTTCTTC.